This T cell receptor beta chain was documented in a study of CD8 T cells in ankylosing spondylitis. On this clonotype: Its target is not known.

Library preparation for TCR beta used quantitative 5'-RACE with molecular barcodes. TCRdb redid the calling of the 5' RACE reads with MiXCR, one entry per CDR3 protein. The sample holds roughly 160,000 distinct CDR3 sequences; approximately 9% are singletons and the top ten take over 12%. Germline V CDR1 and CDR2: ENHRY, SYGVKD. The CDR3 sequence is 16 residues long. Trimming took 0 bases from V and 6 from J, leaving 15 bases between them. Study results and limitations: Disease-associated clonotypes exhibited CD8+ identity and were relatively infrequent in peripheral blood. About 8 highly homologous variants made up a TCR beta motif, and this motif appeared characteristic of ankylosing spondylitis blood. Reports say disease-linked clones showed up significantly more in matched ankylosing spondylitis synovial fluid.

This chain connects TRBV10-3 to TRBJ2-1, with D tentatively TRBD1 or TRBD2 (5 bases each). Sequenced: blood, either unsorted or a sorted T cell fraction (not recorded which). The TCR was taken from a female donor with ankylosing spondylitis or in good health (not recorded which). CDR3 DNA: TGTGCCATCAGTGAGTCGATTGTAGGGGACCTCAATGAGCAGTTCTTC. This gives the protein CAISESIVGDLNEQFF.